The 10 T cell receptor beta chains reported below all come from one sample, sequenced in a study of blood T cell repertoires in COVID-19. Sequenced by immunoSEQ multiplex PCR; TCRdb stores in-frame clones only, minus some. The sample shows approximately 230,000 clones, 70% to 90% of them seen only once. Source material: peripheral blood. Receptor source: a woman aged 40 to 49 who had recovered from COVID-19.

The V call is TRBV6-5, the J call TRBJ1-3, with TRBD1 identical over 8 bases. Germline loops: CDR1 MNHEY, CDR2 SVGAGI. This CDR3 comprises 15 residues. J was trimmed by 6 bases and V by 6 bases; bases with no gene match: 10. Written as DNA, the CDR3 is TGTGCCAGCAGAACCGGGACAGGCAACTCAAACACCATATATTTT. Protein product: CASRTGTGNSNTIYF.

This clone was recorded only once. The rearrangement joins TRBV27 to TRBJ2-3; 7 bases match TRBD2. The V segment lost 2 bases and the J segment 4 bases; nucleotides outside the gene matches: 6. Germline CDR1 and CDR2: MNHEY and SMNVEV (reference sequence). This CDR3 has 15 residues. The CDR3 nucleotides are TGTGCCAGCAGTTTACGACTAGCAGTTTCAGATACGCAGTATTTT. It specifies CASSLRLAVSDTQYF.

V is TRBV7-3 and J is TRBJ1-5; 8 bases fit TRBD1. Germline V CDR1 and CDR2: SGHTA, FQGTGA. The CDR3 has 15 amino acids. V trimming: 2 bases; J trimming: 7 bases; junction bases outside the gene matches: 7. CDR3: CASSLDGQGGQPQHF. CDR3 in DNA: TGTGCCAGCAGCTTAGATGGACAGGGAGGACAGCCCCAGCATTTT.

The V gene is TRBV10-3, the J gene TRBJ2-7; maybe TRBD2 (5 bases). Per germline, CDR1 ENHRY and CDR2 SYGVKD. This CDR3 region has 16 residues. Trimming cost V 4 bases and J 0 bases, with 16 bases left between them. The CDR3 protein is CAISADVGEPSYEQYF. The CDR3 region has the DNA TGTGCCATCAGTGCAGACGTGGGAGAACCCTCCTACGAGCAGTACTTC.

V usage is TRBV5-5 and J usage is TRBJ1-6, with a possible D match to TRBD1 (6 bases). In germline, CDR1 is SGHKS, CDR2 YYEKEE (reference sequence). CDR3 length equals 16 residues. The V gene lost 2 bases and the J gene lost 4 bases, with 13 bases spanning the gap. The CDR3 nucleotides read TGTGCCAGCAGCTTAGAACAGGGAGATTATAATTCACCCCTCCACTTT. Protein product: CASSLEQGDYNSPLHF. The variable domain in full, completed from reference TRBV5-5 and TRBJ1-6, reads DAGVTQSPTHLIKTRGQQVTLRCSPISGHKSVSWYQQVLGQGPQFIFQYYEKEERGRGNFPDRFSARQFPNYSSELNVNALLLGDSALYLCASSLEQGDYNSPLHFGNGTRLTVT.

The CDR3 region has the DNA TGTGCCAGCAGCTCAGGGAAGGGCAGTTGGGGTGGAAACACCATATATTTT. Translated, it gives CASSSGKGSWGGNTIYF. The rearrangement joins TRBV5-8 to TRBJ1-3; a possible D gene is TRBD1 (5 bases). Germline assignment: CDR1 SGHTS and CDR2 YDEGEE. V was shortened by 3 bases and J by 3 bases, with 19 bases between the two germline ends. The CDR3 runs 17 residues.

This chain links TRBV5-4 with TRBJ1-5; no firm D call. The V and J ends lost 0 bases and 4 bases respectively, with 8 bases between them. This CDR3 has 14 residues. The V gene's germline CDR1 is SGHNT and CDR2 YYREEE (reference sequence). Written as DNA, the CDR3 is TGTGCCAGCAGCTTGGGGGCGGGAAATCAGCCCCAGCATTTT. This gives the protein CASSLGAGNQPQHF.

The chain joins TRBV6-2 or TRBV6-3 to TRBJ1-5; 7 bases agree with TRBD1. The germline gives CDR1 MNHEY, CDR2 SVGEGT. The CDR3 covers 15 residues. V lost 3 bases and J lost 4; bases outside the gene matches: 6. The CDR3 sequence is CASSYSGGPNQPQHF. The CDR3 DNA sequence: TGTGCCAGCAGTTATTCAGGGGGGCCTAATCAGCCCCAGCATTTT.

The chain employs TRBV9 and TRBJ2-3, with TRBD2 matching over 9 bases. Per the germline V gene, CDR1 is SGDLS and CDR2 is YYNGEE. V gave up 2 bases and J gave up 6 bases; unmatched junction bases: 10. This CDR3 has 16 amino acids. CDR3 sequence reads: CASSVLAGGPGDTQYF. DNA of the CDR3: TGTGCCAGCAGCGTCCTCGCGGGGGGGCCGGGGGATACGCAGTATTTT.

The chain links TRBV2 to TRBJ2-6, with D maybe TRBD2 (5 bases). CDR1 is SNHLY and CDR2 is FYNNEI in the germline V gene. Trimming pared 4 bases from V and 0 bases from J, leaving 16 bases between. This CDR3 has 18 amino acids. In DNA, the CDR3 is TGTGCCAGCAGTGGGGAGTCCGGCCAGTCCTCTGGGGCCAACGTCCTGACTTTC. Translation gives CASSGESGQSSGANVLTF.